The 25 T cell receptor beta chains below all came from one sample that was sequenced in a study of cytotoxic CD8 clonotypes in ibrutinib-treated CLL. The method was immunoSEQ multiplex PCR; TCRdb's version includes in-frame clones alone and lacks a portion of them. The repertoire holds about 17,000 clones, around 81% seen once, with around 15% in the top ten. Sequencing used PBMCs, obtained before ibrutinib treatment. These receptors were obtained from a human donor with chronic lymphocytic leukemia.

The rearrangement links TRBV6-6 to TRBJ1-1; D remains unclear. V was cut by 1 base and J by 1 base, with 7 bases left in between. The germline V gene encodes CDR1 MNHNY and CDR2 SVGAGI (reference sequence). The CDR3 loop spans 14 amino acids. The CDR3: CASSYYGPNTEAFF. For the CDR3, the DNA is TGTGCCAGCAGTTACTACGGGCCGAACACTGAAGCTTTCTTT.

The CDR3, as DNA: TGTGCCAGCTCACCACCTCGGGCAGGGGGCCTCACCGGGGAGCTGTTTTTT. Translating it yields CASSPPRAGGLTGELFF. The rearrangement links TRBV18 to TRBJ2-2; 8 nucleotides line up with TRBD1. In germline, CDR1 is KGHSH, CDR2 LQKENI. After removal of 0 bases from V and 4 bases from J, the junction contained 7 bases not matched to a gene. The CDR3 is 17 residues long.

This clone was found a few times. The chain joins TRBV27 to TRBJ1-4; D is uncertain. The CDR3 consists of 14 residues. Germline V gives CDR1 MNHEY, CDR2 SMNVEV (reference sequence). V was shortened by 3 bases and J by 0 bases, with 5 bases between the two germline ends. CDR3 sequence: CASSFTATNEKLFF. The CDR3 bases are TGTGCCAGCAGTTTCACAGCAACTAATGAAAAACTGTTTTTT.

The chain carries TRBV9 and TRBJ1-5; D unclear. The CDR3 sequence is 14 residues long. V gave up 0 bases and J gave up 6 bases, with 10 bases separating them. Germline lookup yields CDR1 SGDLS and CDR2 YYNGEE. The CDR3 coding sequence is TGTGCCAGCAGCGTAGAGGACTACGCTCAGCCCCAGCATTTT. The encoded protein is CASSVEDYAQPQHF.

The chain employs TRBV27 and TRBJ1-1; unclear D gene. The CDR3 runs 14 residues. The V end lost 10 bases, the J end lost 0 bases, and 15 bases lay between the germline ends. Germline V gene data show CDR1 as MNHEY and CDR2 as SMNVEV (reference sequence). The CDR3: CANSLGQVNTEAFF. The CDR3 DNA follows: TGTGCCAACAGCCTCGGGCAAGTGAACACTGAAGCTTTCTTT.

The chain joins TRBV7-2 to TRBJ1-2; 7 nucleotides agree with TRBD1. The CDR3 has 15 residues. With 1 base clipped from V and 3 bases from J, the junction kept 5 bases outside the gene matches. Germline lookup yields CDR1 SGHTA and CDR2 FQGNSA. Here the CDR3 reads CASSLVYGTDYGYTF. The CDR3 bases are TGTGCCAGCAGCTTAGTCTACGGGACAGACTATGGCTACACCTTC.

This clone is a singleton in its sample. This rearrangement joins TRBV19 to TRBJ2-7; weak D call: TRBD1 (5 bases). The germline gives CDR1 LNHDA, CDR2 SQIVND (reference sequence). This CDR3 is 13 amino acids long. Trimming took 5 bases from V and 1 from J, leaving 9 bases between them. This CDR3 is CASSQQVSYEQYF. CDR3 DNA: TGTGCCAGTAGTCAACAGGTATCCTACGAGCAGTACTTC.

The sample holds one count of this clone. This chain joins TRBV27 and TRBJ2-1; TRBD2 matches 8 bases. The CDR3 extends over 16 amino acids. The ends lost 8 bases at V and 3 bases at J; junction bases unmatched: 12. Germline-derived CDR1 and CDR2 are MNHEY and SMNVEV (reference sequence). CDR3 nucleotides: TGTGCCAGCTCCCGGGAACCCGGGACTAGCTACAATGAGCAGTTCTTC. Translated: CASSREPGTSYNEQFF.

This clone occurred once. The junction departs from germline at one end; a sequencing error may be responsible. The CDR3 DNA is TGTGCTAGCAGCCCGGGACTAGCCCATTATAATGAGCAGTTCTTC. It yields the protein CASSPGLAHYNEQFF. This chain links TRBV7-7 with TRBJ2-1; TRBD2 matches 9 bases. The CDR3 is 15 residues long. Germline CDR1 is SSHAT and CDR2 is FNYEAQ (reference sequence).

V gene TRBV7-8 combines with J gene TRBJ2-1; D gene ambiguous. Trimming removed 5 bases from V and 4 bases from J, with 15 bases in between. CDR1 is SGHVS and CDR2 is FQNEAQ in the germline V gene. This CDR3 has 15 amino acids. CDR3 sequence reads: CASSTHPDPYNEQFF. The CDR3 DNA reads TGTGCCAGCAGCACTCATCCAGATCCGTACAATGAGCAGTTCTTC.

The genes are TRBV14 and TRBJ2-3, with no clear D. The CDR3 sequence is 13 residues long. The germline gives CDR1 SGHDN, CDR2 FVKESK. V lost 5 bases and J 4 bases, leaving 10 bases between the germline ends. CDR3 bases: TGTGCCAGCAGCGTCTCTGGGGCAGATACGCAGTATTTT. Residues: CASSVSGADTQYF.

V usage is TRBV7-2 and J usage is TRBJ1-5; D is perhaps TRBD1 (6 bases). The CDR3 runs 13 residues. CDR1 and CDR2 from the germline V gene are SGHTA and FQGNSA. Trimming cost V 6 bases and J 10 bases, with 16 bases left between them. CDR3 loop: CASSQDNRAPQHF. In nucleotides, the CDR3 is TGTGCCAGCAGTCAAGACAACAGGGCACCCCAGCATTTT.

The rearrangement links TRBV29-1 to TRBJ2-1; D remains unclear. Trimming shortened V by 1 base and J by 5 bases, and 9 bases separated the two germline ends. The germline V gene encodes CDR1 SQVTM and CDR2 ANQGSEA. This CDR3 region has 13 residues. The CDR3 is CSVEGPSDNEQFF. The CDR3 bases are TGCAGCGTTGAAGGCCCCAGCGACAATGAGCAGTTCTTC.

The chain carries TRBV27 and TRBJ2-7; no clear D gene. There are 13 residues in the CDR3. CDR1 MNHEY and CDR2 SMNVEV come from the germline V gene (reference sequence). V was cut by 5 bases and J by 4 bases, with 12 bases left in between. The CDR3: CASSARTKYEQYF. The CDR3 DNA reads as TGTGCCAGCAGTGCCCGAACCAAATACGAGCAGTACTTC.

V and J are TRBV4-2 and TRBJ2-2, with D possibly matching TRBD1 (6 bases). Per the germline V gene, CDR1 is LGHNA and CDR2 is YNFKEQ. V dropped 5 bases and J dropped 5 bases, with 9 bases sitting between them. This CDR3 comprises 13 residues. DNA for the CDR3: TGTGCCAGCAGCTCACAGGGAACCGGGGAGCTGTTTTTT. As protein: CASSSQGTGELFF.

To note about this clone: In the same sample, other DNA sequences code for this CDR3. This chain links TRBV20-1 with TRBJ2-7; D uncertain. From germline, CDR1 is DFQATT and CDR2 SNEGSKA (reference sequence). This CDR3 contains 11 residues. Trimming pared 0 bases from V and 1 base from J, leaving 1 base between. The CDR3 here is CSARESYEQYF. The CDR3 DNA follows: TGCAGTGCTAGAGAATCCTACGAGCAGTACTTC.

The chain combines TRBV4-1 with TRBJ2-1; D is possibly TRBD2 (5 bases). The length of the CDR3 is 17 residues. Germline V gene sequence: CDR1 MGHRA, CDR2 YSYEKL. V was cut by 0 bases and J by 5 bases, with 17 bases left in between. The CDR3 loop reads CASSQDWTALGDNEQFF. As DNA, the CDR3 is TGCGCCAGCAGCCAAGATTGGACTGCGCTGGGAGACAATGAGCAGTTCTTC.

This clone has only one observation. The chain is built from TRBV2 and TRBJ2-2, with TRBD1 matching 7 bases. The J segment lost 3 bases and the V segment lost 8 bases, leaving 6 bases of the junction unmatched. The germline V gene encodes CDR1 SNHLY and CDR2 FYNNEI. This CDR3 is built from 14 residues. CDR3 DNA: TGTGCCAGCCTTAGGGGGACAGACACCGGGGAGCTGTTTTTT. It translates to CASLRGTDTGELFF. The whole variable domain, remainder taken from reference TRBV2 and TRBJ2-2, is EPEVTQTPSHQVTQMGQEVILRCVPISNHLYFYWYRQILGQKVEFLVSFYNNEISEKSEIFDDQFSVERPDGSNFTLKIRSTKLEDSAMYFCASLRGTDTGELFFGEGSRLTVL.

The chain couples TRBV29-1 to TRBJ1-2, with 7 bases that match TRBD1. Germline V gene lookup returns CDR1 SQVTM and CDR2 ANQGSEA. The CDR3 covers 14 residues. The J segment lost 8 bases and the V segment lost 7 bases, leaving 16 bases of the junction unmatched. The CDR3 coding sequence is TGCAGCGCGCCCGGAGGGGGCCCCATAGGAGGCTACACCTTC. It codes for CSAPGGGPIGGYTF. Filled out from reference TRBV29-1 and TRBJ1-2, the complete variable domain reads SAVISQKPSRDICQRGTSLTIQCQVDSQVTMMFWYRQQPGQSLTLIATANQGSEATYESGFVIDKFPISRPNLTFSTLTVSNMSPEDSSIYLCSAPGGGPIGGYTFGSGTRLTVV.

The V and J genes are TRBV7-9 and TRBJ1-1, with D uncertain. V lost 1 base and J 10 bases, leaving 10 bases between the germline ends. The V gene's germline CDR1 is SEHNR and CDR2 FQNEAQ (reference sequence). The CDR3 is 12 residues long. CDR3 sequence reads: CASSLEVSGAFF. The CDR3 DNA sequence: TGTGCCAGCAGCTTAGAAGTGTCAGGAGCTTTCTTT. Combining the CDR3 with reference TRBV7-9 and TRBJ1-1 gives the whole variable domain DTGVSQNPRHKITKRGQNVTFRCDPISEHNRLYWYRQTLGQGPEFLTYFQNEAQLEKSRLLSDRFSAERPKGSFSTLEIQRTEQGDSAMYLCASSLEVSGAFFGQGTRLTVV.

The V and J genes are TRBV5-5 and TRBJ2-5; D is perhaps TRBD1 or TRBD2 (5 bases each). Trimming pared 4 bases from V and 5 bases from J, leaving 15 bases between. CDR3 length equals 14 residues. Germline V gives CDR1 SGHKS, CDR2 YYEKEE (reference sequence). Here the CDR3 DNA reads TGTGCCAGCAGCGGAACTAGGGGTGAGGAGACCCAGTACTTC. Translating it yields CASSGTRGEETQYF.

V and J are TRBV27 and TRBJ2-6; D gene unclear. The V gene lost 3 bases and the J gene lost 0 bases, with 6 bases spanning the gap. CDR1 is MNHEY and CDR2 is SMNVEV in the germline V gene (reference sequence). CDR3 size: 15 residues. The DNA for the CDR3 is TGTGCCAGCAGTTTGATGTTCTCTGGGGCCAACGTCCTGACTTTC. Its protein product is CASSLMFSGANVLTF.

This chain uses TRBV15 with TRBJ1-5; D unresolved. Germline V lookup: CDR1 LNHNV, CDR2 YYDKDF (reference sequence). CDR3 length: 16 amino acids. V gave up 0 bases and J gave up 1 base, with 10 bases separating them. CDR3 region: CATSRDWAKSNQPQHF. CDR3 sequence (DNA): TGTGCCACCAGCAGAGATTGGGCGAAGAGCAATCAGCCCCAGCATTTT.

This chain links TRBV6-4 with TRBJ1-1; perhaps TRBD1 as D (6 bases). V was clipped by 6 bases and J by 3 bases, with 14 bases between them. This CDR3 contains 14 residues. CDR1 and CDR2 (germline): MRHNA, SNTAGT. Written as DNA, the CDR3 is TGTGCCAGCAGCCCCAGGGGCCAGGACACTGAAGCTTTCTTT. Translating gives CASSPRGQDTEAFF.

The chain employs TRBV10-3 and TRBJ2-7; D unresolved. The ends were cut back, 4 bases at V and 2 bases at J, with 15 bases in the middle. The CDR3 runs to 15 residues. The germline V gene has CDR1 ENHRY and CDR2 SYGVKD. The DNA of the CDR3 is TGTGCCATCAGTGCCTCAACCGAGAACCCCTACGAGCAGTACTTC. Translating gives CAISASTENPYEQYF.